This is a list of T cell receptor beta chains from one sample in a study of cytomegalovirus exposure and HLA in healthy donors. Using immunoSEQ multiplex PCR, the repertoire was profiled, and TCRdb retains in-frame clones only, with some absent. This table has a few hundred thousand clones, approximately 80% appearing once. Sequencing was carried out using PBMCs. These receptors came from a girl aged 5-17 years in good health and CMV-seronegative. The CDR3 runs from the conserved cysteine through the conserved F or W. The order of the fields is J gene, D gene, V gene, clone size, CDR3 protein, CDR3 DNA. D genes are given only for firm matches. Rows may omit the clone size; those that give it use once, few, many or a size class.

j_gene: TRBJ1-2; d_gene: NA; v_gene: TRBV30; abundance: NA; CDR3aa: CAWSPTQNYGYTF; CDR3nt: TGTGCCTGGAGTCCCACACAGAACTATGGCTACACCTTC
j_gene: TRBJ2-7; d_gene: NA; v_gene: TRBV28; abundance: NA; CDR3aa: CASSSLRRALYEQYF; CDR3nt: TGTGCCAGCAGTTCCCTTAGGAGAGCCCTCTACGAGCAGTACTTC
j_gene: TRBJ2-5; d_gene: NA; v_gene: TRBV4-3; abundance: NA; CDR3aa: CASSPRHRGQETQYF; CDR3nt: TGCGCCAGCAGCCCTAGGCACAGAGGGCAAGAGACCCAGTACTTC
j_gene: TRBJ2-7; d_gene: TRBD2; v_gene: TRBV19; abundance: once; CDR3aa: CASSQQSGGSYEQYF; CDR3nt: TGTGCCAGTAGCCAGCAAAGCGGGGGTTCCTACGAGCAGTACTTC
j_gene: TRBJ2-5; d_gene: TRBD1; v_gene: TRBV15; abundance: once; CDR3aa: CATSRGQGGGETQYF; CDR3nt: TGTGCCACCAGCAGAGGACAGGGCGGCGGGGAGACCCAGTACTTC
j_gene: TRBJ2-6; d_gene: NA; v_gene: TRBV4-3; abundance: few; CDR3aa: CASSQGRGRGPSGANVLTF; CDR3nt: TGCGCCAGCAGCCAAGGGCGGGGGCGGGGCCCATCTGGGGCCAACGTCCTGACTTTC
j_gene: TRBJ2-1; d_gene: NA; v_gene: TRBV14; abundance: NA; CDR3aa: CASSQVGGAGEQFF; CDR3nt: TGTGCCAGCAGCCAGGTGGGGGGGGCAGGTGAGCAGTTCTTC
j_gene: TRBJ1-2; d_gene: NA; v_gene: TRBV19; abundance: NA; CDR3aa: CASSISVQRPLGGYTF; CDR3nt: TGTGCCAGTAGTATTAGCGTACAGCGGCCCTTGGGTGGCTACACCTTC
j_gene: TRBJ1-4; d_gene: TRBD1; v_gene: TRBV28; abundance: NA; CDR3aa: CASSSGQNEKLFF; CDR3nt: TGTGCCAGCAGTTCGGGACAGAATGAAAAACTGTTTTTT
j_gene: TRBJ1-6; d_gene: NA; v_gene: TRBV6-1; abundance: few; CDR3aa: CARGAGVGLPLHF; CDR3nt: TGTGCCAGAGGGGCGGGGGTCGGTCTCCCCCTCCACTTT
j_gene: TRBJ1-2; d_gene: NA; v_gene: TRBV5-6; abundance: NA; CDR3aa: CASSPRHSRAYGYTF; CDR3nt: TGTGCCAGCAGCCCGAGGCACTCCAGGGCCTATGGCTACACCTTC
j_gene: TRBJ2-7; d_gene: TRBD2; v_gene: TRBV5-1; abundance: NA; CDR3aa: CASRPGLAIYEQYF; CDR3nt: TGCGCCAGCAGACCGGGACTAGCGATTTACGAGCAGTACTTC
j_gene: TRBJ1-4; d_gene: NA; v_gene: TRBV28; abundance: NA; CDR3aa: CASSEGQVYLITTNEKLFF; CDR3nt: TGTGCCAGCTCCGAGGGCCAGGTATATCTGATAACAACTAATGAAAAACTGTTTTTT
j_gene: TRBJ1-5; d_gene: NA; v_gene: TRBV6-5; abundance: NA; CDR3aa: CASSTQREGQPQHF; CDR3nt: TGTGCCAGCAGTACACAGCGGGAGGGTCAGCCCCAGCATTTT
j_gene: TRBJ2-6; d_gene: TRBD1; v_gene: TRBV28; abundance: few; CDR3aa: CASSHPGGVSNSGANVLTF; CDR3nt: TGTGCCAGCAGCCACCCAGGGGGCGTTTCGAACTCTGGGGCCAACGTCCTGACTTTC
j_gene: TRBJ1-1; d_gene: NA; v_gene: TRBV7-3; abundance: NA; CDR3aa: CASSKTGMNTEAFF; CDR3nt: TGTGCCAGCAGTAAGACAGGAATGAACACTGAAGCTTTCTTT
j_gene: TRBJ1-2; d_gene: NA; v_gene: TRBV28; abundance: NA; CDR3aa: CASSLIMGAFYGYTF; CDR3nt: TGTGCCAGCAGTTTAATTATGGGGGCATTCTATGGCTACACCTTC
j_gene: TRBJ2-6; d_gene: NA; v_gene: TRBV7-3; abundance: few; CDR3aa: CASSPGEFRANVLTF; CDR3nt: TGTGCCAGCAGCCCCGGGGAGTTCAGGGCCAACGTCCTGACTTTC
j_gene: TRBJ2-7; d_gene: NA; v_gene: TRBV29-1; abundance: NA; CDR3aa: CSVDGGTVSEQYF; CDR3nt: TGCAGCGTTGACGGGGGAACGGTTTCCGAGCAGTACTTC
j_gene: TRBJ2-1; d_gene: NA; v_gene: TRBV10-2; abundance: NA; CDR3aa: CASSEGGWVEQFF; CDR3nt: TGCGCCAGCAGTGAGGGCGGCTGGGTTGAGCAGTTCTTC
j_gene: TRBJ2-7; d_gene: TRBD1; v_gene: TRBV2; abundance: NA; CDR3aa: CASSEGGQGAYEQYF; CDR3nt: TGTGCCAGCAGTGAAGGGGGGCAGGGGGCTTACGAGCAGTACTTC
j_gene: TRBJ2-1; d_gene: NA; v_gene: TRBV6-5; abundance: NA; CDR3aa: CASNRENEQFF; CDR3nt: TGTGCCAGCAACAGAGAAAATGAGCAGTTCTTC
j_gene: TRBJ1-5; d_gene: TRBD1; v_gene: TRBV6-5; abundance: NA; CDR3aa: CASSSGTGINQPQHF; CDR3nt: TGTGCCAGCAGTTCTGGGACAGGGATAAATCAGCCCCAGCATTTT
j_gene: TRBJ1-1; d_gene: NA; v_gene: TRBV30; abundance: NA; CDR3aa: CAWSKARSGTEAFF; CDR3nt: TGTGCCTGGAGCAAAGCCCGGTCGGGCACTGAAGCTTTCTTT
j_gene: TRBJ1-1; d_gene: NA; v_gene: TRBV29-1; abundance: NA; CDR3aa: CSVMMPGGNSQAFF; CDR3nt: TGCAGCGTCATGATGCCCGGGGGTAACTCCCAAGCTTTCTTT
j_gene: TRBJ1-2; d_gene: NA; v_gene: TRBV7-9; abundance: NA; CDR3aa: CAVEHQGQYGYTF; CDR3nt: TGTGCCGTAGAACACCAGGGCCAATATGGCTACACCTTC
j_gene: TRBJ2-7; d_gene: TRBD2; v_gene: TRBV7-6; abundance: few; CDR3aa: CASTSSGGKSEQYF; CDR3nt: TGTGCCAGCACCTCTAGCGGGGGAAAAAGCGAGCAGTACTTC
j_gene: TRBJ1-1; d_gene: NA; v_gene: TRBV4-1; abundance: NA; CDR3aa: CASSQDLRGRAFF; CDR3nt: TGCGCCAGCAGCCAAGATTTAAGAGGGAGGGCTTTCTTT
j_gene: TRBJ1-1; d_gene: TRBD1; v_gene: TRBV30; abundance: NA; CDR3aa: CAWSRTGMNTEAFF; CDR3nt: TGTGCCTGGAGCCGGACAGGGATGAACACTGAAGCTTTCTTT
j_gene: TRBJ1-5; d_gene: NA; v_gene: TRBV28; abundance: NA; CDR3aa: CASSSAGDSNQPQHF; CDR3nt: TGTGCCAGCAGTTCTGCGGGGGATAGCAATCAGCCCCAGCATTTT
j_gene: TRBJ2-7; d_gene: TRBD2; v_gene: TRBV2; abundance: NA; CDR3aa: CASRTSGSYEQYF; CDR3nt: TGTGCCAGCAGGACTAGCGGATCCTACGAGCAGTACTTC
j_gene: TRBJ1-5; d_gene: NA; v_gene: TRBV30; abundance: NA; CDR3aa: CAWSLPGLINQPQHF; CDR3nt: TGTGCCTGGAGTCTCCCCGGACTGATAAATCAGCCCCAGCATTTT
j_gene: TRBJ1-5; d_gene: NA; v_gene: TRBV15; abundance: NA; CDR3aa: CATAQRNQPQHF; CDR3nt: TGTGCCACCGCACAGCGCAATCAGCCCCAGCATTTT
j_gene: TRBJ2-3; d_gene: TRBD1; v_gene: TRBV6-5; abundance: NA; CDR3aa: CASSIRRGQTDTQYF; CDR3nt: TGTGCCAGCAGTATCCGAAGGGGGCAAACAGATACGCAGTATTTT
j_gene: TRBJ2-5; d_gene: NA; v_gene: TRBV13; abundance: NA; CDR3aa: CASSLRSPQETQYF; CDR3nt: TGTGCCAGCAGCTTACGTAGTCCCCAAGAGACCCAGTACTTC
j_gene: TRBJ2-7; d_gene: NA; v_gene: TRBV2; abundance: NA; CDR3aa: CASSDLRGGDFKYF; CDR3nt: TGTGCCAGCAGTGATTTGAGAGGGGGGGATTTCAAGTACTTC
j_gene: TRBJ1-2; d_gene: TRBD1; v_gene: TRBV28; abundance: NA; CDR3aa: CASSSGQGARNYGYTF; CDR3nt: TGTGCCAGCAGTTCGGGACAGGGGGCGCGTAACTATGGCTACACCTTC
j_gene: TRBJ1-1; d_gene: TRBD1; v_gene: TRBV10-3; abundance: NA; CDR3aa: CAIRQTGGNTEAFF; CDR3nt: TGTGCCATCAGGCAGACAGGGGGGAACACTGAAGCTTTCTTT
j_gene: TRBJ2-6; d_gene: NA; v_gene: TRBV7-3; abundance: NA; CDR3aa: CASPFWRGLNDEGLSGANVLTF; CDR3nt: TGTGCCAGCCCCTTTTGGCGGGGACTGAATGACGAAGGTTTGTCTGGGGCCAACGTCCTGACTTTC
j_gene: TRBJ1-2; d_gene: TRBD1; v_gene: TRBV29-1; abundance: NA; CDR3aa: CSVEPGTGGDGYTF; CDR3nt: TGCAGCGTTGAACCCGGGACAGGGGGCGATGGCTACACCTTC